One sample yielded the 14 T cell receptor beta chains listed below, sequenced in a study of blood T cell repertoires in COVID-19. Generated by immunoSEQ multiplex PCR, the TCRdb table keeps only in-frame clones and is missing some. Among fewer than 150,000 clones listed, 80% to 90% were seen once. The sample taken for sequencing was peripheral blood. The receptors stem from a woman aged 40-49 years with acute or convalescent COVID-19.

The CDR3 sequence is CASSTPLLAEPFRYEQYF. The DNA of the CDR3 is TGTGCCAGCAGCACCCCGCTGCTAGCGGAACCCTTTAGGTACGAGCAGTACTTC. V is TRBV21-1 and J is TRBJ2-7; the D segment call TRBD2 is taken from the table without a DNA check. TRBV21-1 counts as a pseudogene. The CDR3 spans 18 residues.

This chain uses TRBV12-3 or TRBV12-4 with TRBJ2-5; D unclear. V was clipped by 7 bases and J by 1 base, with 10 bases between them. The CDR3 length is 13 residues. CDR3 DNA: TGTGCCAGCACCCTGGGCTCCCAAGAGACCCAGTACTTC. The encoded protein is CASTLGSQETQYF.

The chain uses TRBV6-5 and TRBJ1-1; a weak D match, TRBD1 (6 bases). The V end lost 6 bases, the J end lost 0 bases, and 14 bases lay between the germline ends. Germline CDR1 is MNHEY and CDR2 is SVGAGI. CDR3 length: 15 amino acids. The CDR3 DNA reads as TGTGCCAGCAGAGACAGGAAACTTCTGAACACTGAAGCTTTCTTT. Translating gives CASRDRKLLNTEAFF.

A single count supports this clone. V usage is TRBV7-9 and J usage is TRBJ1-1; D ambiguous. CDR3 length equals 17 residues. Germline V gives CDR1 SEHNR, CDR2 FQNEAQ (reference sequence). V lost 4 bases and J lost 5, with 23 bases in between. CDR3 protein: CASSSPPGSPGGTEAFF. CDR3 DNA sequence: TGTGCCAGCAGCTCCCCGCCCGGGTCTCCTGGAGGAACTGAAGCTTTCTTT.

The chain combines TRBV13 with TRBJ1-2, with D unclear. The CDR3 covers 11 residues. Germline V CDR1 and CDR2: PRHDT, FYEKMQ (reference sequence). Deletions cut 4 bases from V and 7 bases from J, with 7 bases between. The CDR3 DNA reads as TGTGCCAGCAGCTCGTCCCGTGGCTACACCTTC. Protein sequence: CASSSSRGYTF.

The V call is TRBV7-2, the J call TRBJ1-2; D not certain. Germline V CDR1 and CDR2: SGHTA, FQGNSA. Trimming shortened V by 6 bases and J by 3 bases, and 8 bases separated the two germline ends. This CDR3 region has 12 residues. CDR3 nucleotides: TGTGCCAGCAGGTCTCCTCACTATGGCTACACCTTC. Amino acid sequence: CASRSPHYGYTF. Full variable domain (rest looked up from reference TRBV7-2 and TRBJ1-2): GAGVSQSPSNKVTEKGKDVELRCDPISGHTALYWYRQSLGQGLEFLIYFQGNSAPDKSGLPSDRFSAERTGGSVSTLTIQRTQQEDSAVYLCASRSPHYGYTFGSGTRLTVV.

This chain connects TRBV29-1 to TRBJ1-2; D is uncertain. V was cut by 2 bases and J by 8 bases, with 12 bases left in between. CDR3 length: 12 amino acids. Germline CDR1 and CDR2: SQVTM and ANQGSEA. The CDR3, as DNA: TGCAGCGTTGAAAGGAGTACTGGGGGCTACACCTTC. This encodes CSVERSTGGYTF. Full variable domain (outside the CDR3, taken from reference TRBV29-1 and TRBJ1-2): SAVISQKPSRDICQRGTSLTIQCQVDSQVTMMFWYRQQPGQSLTLIATANQGSEATYESGFVIDKFPISRPNLTFSTLTVSNMSPEDSSIYLCSVERSTGGYTFGSGTRLTVV.

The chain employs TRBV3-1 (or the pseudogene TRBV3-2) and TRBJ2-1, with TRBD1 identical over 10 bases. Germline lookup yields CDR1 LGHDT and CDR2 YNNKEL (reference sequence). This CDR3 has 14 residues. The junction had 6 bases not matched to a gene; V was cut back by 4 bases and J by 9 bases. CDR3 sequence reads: CASSLGQGLGEQFF. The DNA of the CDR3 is TGTGCCAGCAGCCTGGGACAGGGGTTGGGTGAGCAGTTCTTC.

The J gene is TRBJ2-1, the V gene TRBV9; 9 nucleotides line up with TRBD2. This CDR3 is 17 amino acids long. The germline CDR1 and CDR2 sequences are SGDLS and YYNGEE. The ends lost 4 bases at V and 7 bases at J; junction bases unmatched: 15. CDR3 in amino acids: CASSPPSRGRALNEQFF. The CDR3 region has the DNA TGTGCCAGCAGCCCCCCATCTCGCGGGAGGGCCTTAAATGAGCAGTTCTTC.

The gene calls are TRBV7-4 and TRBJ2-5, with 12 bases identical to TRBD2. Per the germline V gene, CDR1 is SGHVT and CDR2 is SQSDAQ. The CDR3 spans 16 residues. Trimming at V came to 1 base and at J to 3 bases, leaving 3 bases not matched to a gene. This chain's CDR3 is CASSLGLAGEKETQYF. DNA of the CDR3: TGTGCCAGCAGCTTAGGACTAGCGGGAGAAAAAGAGACCCAGTACTTC.

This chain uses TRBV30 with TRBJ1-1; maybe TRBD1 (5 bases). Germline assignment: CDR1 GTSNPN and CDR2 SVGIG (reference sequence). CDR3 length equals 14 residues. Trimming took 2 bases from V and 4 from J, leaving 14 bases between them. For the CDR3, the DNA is TGTGCCTGGAGTCCGGAGGGGAAGTTCACTGAAGCTTTCTTT. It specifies CAWSPEGKFTEAFF.

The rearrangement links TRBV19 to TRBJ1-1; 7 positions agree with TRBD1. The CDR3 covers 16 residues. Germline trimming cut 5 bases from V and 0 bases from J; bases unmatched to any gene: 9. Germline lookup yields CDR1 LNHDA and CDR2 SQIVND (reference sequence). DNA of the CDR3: TGTGCCAGTAGTCCCGACAGGGTAATGGTGAACACTGAAGCTTTCTTT. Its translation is CASSPDRVMVNTEAFF.

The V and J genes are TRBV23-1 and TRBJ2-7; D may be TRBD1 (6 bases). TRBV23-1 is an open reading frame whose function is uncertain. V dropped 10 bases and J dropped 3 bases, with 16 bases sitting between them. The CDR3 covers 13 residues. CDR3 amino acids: CAILNTGFYEQYF. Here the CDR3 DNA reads TGCGCCATCCTCAACACAGGGTTCTACGAGCAGTACTTC.

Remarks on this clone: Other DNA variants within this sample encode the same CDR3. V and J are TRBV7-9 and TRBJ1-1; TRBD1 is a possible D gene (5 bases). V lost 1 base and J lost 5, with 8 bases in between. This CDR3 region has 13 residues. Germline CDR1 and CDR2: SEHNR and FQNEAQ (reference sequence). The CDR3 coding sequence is TGTGCCAGCAGCTTAGAGGGGCGGACTGAAGCTTTCTTT. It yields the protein CASSLEGRTEAFF.